The sequence of this T cell receptor beta chain was determined in a study of blood T cells in healthy people across ages. The use of a sample-barcoded 5' primer and a J-beta primer mix characterized a second PCR of roughly 6 to 11 cycles. Each CDR3 protein gets one entry after TCRdb re-called the 5' RACE reads with MiXCR. This sample has roughly 800,000 distinct CDR3 sequences; roughly 25% occur once, and the top ten carry roughly 3.5%. Notes on this clonotype: Without the conserved terminal phenylalanine or tryptophan, this CDR3 likely stems from a read error.

V lost 4 bases and J lost 0, with 18 bases in between. Germline assignment: CDR1 SGHVS and CDR2 FQNEAQ. The CDR3 is made up of 17 amino acids. These records were also assigned to another study, of T cells of mothers and their children. That work states: Relative to unrelated pairs, biologically related mother-child dyads exhibited marginally greater, non-significant overlap.

The clonotype comes from a boy aged 5 to 17 in good health. Sequencing was carried out using blood. The genes are TRBV7-8 and TRBJ2-5; D perhaps matches TRBD1 (6 bases). The CDR3 loop reads CASSSTPGQLYQETQYL. CDR3 bases: TGTGCCAGCAGCTCTACTCCAGGACAGCTATACCAAGAGACCCAGTACCTC.